The sequence of this TCR beta chain was determined in a study of human T cells and chemical hapten exposure. Study in general: Per-sample TCR yield variation was attributed mainly to small pooled library volume differences.

TCRdb recomputed calls from the RACE reads with MiXCR, one row per CDR3 protein. The sample lists some 190,000 distinct CDR3 sequences; 20% to 25% were seen once. Germline CDR1 is SGHRS and CDR2 is YFSETQ. CDR3 length: 18 amino acids. V shed 1 base and J 4 bases; nucleotides not matched to a gene: 9. The study, taken as a whole, reports: Expanded TCRs made up significantly more big CDR3 similarity clusters than controls did.

Time point here: patch test 1, 2 weeks after DPC sensitization. Treatment noted: therapeutic diphenylcyclopropenone sensitization with weekly scalp DPC. Notes on this clonotype: Its specificity is unknown.

The source was whole blood, collected in connection with sensitization to the hapten diphenylcyclopropenone (DPC). The origin of this receptor is a woman in her forties or fifties with alopecia areata. Some clones in this sample may be carry-over from other donors' samples. The rearrangement uses TRBV5-1 and TRBJ2-2; 11 bases are shared with TRBD2. The CDR3 DNA follows: TGCGCCAGCAGCTTGTACCCCCCCGGACTAGCGGGCACCGGGGAGCTGTTTTTT. This encodes CASSLYPPGLAGTGELFF. The variable domain in full, completed from reference TRBV5-1 and TRBJ2-2, reads KAGVTQTPRYLIKTRGQQVTLSCSPISGHRSVSWYQQTPGQGLQFLFEYFSETQRNKGNFPGRFSGRQFSNSRSEMNVSTLELGDSALYLCASSLYPPGLAGTGELFFGEGSRLTVL.